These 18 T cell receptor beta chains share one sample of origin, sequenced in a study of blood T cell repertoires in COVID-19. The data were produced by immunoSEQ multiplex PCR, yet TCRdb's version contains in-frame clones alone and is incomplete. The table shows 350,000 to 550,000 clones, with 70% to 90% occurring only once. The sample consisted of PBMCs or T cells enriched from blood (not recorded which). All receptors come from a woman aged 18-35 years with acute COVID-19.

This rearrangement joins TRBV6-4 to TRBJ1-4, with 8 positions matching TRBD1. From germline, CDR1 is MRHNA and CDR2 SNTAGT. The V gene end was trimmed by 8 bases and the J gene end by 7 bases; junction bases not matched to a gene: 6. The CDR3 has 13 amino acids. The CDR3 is CASSDRVGEKLFF. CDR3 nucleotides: TGTGCCAGCTCGGACAGGGTAGGTGAAAAACTGTTTTTT.

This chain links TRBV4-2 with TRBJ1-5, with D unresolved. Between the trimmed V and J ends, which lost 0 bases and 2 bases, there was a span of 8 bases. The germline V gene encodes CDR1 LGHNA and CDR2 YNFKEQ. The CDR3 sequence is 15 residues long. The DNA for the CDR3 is TGTGCCAGCAGCCAAGATCGAGTGGGCAATCAGCCCCAGCATTTT. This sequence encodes CASSQDRVGNQPQHF.

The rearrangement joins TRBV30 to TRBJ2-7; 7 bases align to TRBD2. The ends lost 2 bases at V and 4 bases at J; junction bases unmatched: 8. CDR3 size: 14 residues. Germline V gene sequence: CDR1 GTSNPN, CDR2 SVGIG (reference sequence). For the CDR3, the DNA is TGTGCCTGGAGTAGCGGGACGAACCTGTACGAGCAGTACTTC. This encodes CAWSSGTNLYEQYF.

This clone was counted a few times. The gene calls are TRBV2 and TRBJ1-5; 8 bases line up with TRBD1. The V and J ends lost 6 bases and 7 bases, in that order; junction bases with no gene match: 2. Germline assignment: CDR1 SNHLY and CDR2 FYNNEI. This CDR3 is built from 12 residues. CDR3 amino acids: CASRPGGQPQHF. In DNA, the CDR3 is TGTGCCAGCAGACCAGGGGGCCAGCCCCAGCATTTT. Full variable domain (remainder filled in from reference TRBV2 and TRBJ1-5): EPEVTQTPSHQVTQMGQEVILRCVPISNHLYFYWYRQILGQKVEFLVSFYNNEISEKSEIFDDQFSVERPDGSNFTLKIRSTKLEDSAMYFCASRPGGQPQHFGDGTRLSIL.

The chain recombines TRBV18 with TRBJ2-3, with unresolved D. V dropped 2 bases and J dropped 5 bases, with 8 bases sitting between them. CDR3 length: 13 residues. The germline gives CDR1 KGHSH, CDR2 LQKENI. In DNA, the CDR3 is TGTGCCAGCTCACCAAGTCAGATAGATACGCAGTATTTT. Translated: CASSPSQIDTQYF. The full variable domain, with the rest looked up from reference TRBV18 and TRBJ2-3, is NAGVMQNPRHLVRRRGQEARLRCSPMKGHSHVYWYRQLPEEGLKFMVYLQKENIIDESGMPKERFSAEFPKEGPSILRIQQVVRGDSAAYFCASSPSQIDTQYFGPGTRLTVL.

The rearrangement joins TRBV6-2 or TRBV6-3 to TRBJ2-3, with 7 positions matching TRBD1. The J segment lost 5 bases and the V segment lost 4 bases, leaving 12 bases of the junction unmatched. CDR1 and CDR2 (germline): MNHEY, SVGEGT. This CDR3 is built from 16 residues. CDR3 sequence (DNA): TGTGCCAGCAGTTTCAGTAGTGGGACAGAAGTAGATACGCAGTATTTT. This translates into CASSFSSGTEVDTQYF.

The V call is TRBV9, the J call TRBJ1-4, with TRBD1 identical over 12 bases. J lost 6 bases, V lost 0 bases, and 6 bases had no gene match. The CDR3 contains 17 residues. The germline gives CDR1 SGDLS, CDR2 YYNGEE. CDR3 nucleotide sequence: TGTGCCAGCAGCGTAGGATCCGGGACAGGGGGCGATGAAAAACTGTTTTTT. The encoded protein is CASSVGSGTGGDEKLFF.

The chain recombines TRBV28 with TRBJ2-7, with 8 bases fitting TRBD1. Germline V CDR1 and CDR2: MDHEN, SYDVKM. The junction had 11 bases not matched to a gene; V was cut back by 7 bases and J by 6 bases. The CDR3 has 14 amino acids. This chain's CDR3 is CASTPQTGDSEQYF. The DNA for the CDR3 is TGTGCCAGCACACCTCAGACAGGGGATTCCGAGCAGTACTTC. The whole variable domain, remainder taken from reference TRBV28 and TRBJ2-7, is DVKVTQSSRYLVKRTGEKVFLECVQDMDHENMFWYRQDPGLGLRLIYFSYDVKMKEKGDIPEGYSVSREKKERFSLILESASTNQTSMYLCASTPQTGDSEQYFGPGTRLTVT.

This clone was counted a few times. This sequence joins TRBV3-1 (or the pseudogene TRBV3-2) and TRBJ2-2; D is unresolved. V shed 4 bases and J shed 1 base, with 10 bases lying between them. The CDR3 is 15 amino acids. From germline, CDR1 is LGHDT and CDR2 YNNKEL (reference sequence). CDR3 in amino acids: CASSPTEVNTGELFF. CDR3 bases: TGTGCCAGCAGCCCCACAGAAGTGAACACCGGGGAGCTGTTTTTT.

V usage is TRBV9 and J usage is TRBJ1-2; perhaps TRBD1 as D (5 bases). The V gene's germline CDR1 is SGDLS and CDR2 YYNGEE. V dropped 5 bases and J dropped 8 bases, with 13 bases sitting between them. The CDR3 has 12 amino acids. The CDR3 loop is CASRDPGSGYTF. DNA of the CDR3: TGTGCCAGCAGGGACCCAGGGTCCGGCTACACCTTC.

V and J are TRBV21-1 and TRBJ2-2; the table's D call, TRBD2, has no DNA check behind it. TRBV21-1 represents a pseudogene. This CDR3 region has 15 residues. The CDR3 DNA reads TGTGCCAGCAGTAGCAGTCTAGCGGGCGGCGGGGAGCTGTTTTTT. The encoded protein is CASSSSLAGGGELFF.

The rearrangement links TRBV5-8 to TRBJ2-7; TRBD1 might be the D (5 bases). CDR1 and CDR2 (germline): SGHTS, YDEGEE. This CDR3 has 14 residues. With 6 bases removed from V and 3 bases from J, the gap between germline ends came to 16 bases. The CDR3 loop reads CASTLIDSDYEQYF. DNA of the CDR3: TGTGCCAGCACCTTAATCGACAGCGACTACGAGCAGTACTTC.

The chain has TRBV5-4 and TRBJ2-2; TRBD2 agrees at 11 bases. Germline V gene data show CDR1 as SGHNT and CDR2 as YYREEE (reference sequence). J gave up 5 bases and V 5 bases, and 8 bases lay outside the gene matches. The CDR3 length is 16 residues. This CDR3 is CASRPTSGGRTGELFF. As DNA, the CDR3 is TGTGCCAGCAGACCTACTAGCGGGGGTCGGACCGGGGAGCTGTTTTTT. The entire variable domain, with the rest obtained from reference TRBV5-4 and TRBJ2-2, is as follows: ETGVTQSPTHLIKTRGQQVTLRCSSQSGHNTVSWYQQALGQGPQFIFQYYREEENGRGNFPPRFSGLQFPNYSSELNVNALELDDSALYLCASRPTSGGRTGELFFGEGSRLTVL.

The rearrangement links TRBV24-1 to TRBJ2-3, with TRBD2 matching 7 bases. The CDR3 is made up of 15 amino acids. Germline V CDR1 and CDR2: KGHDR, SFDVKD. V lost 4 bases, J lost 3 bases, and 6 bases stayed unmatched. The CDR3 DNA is TGTGCCACCAGTGACGGGACTACCTTGACAGATACGCAGTATTTT. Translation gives CATSDGTTLTDTQYF.

The CDR3 DNA follows: TGTGCCAGCAGCTTACGGGAAGGGTCTAATTCACCCCTCCACTTT. Translation gives CASSLREGSNSPLHF. V usage is TRBV7-9 and J usage is TRBJ1-6, with D unresolved. The CDR3 is made up of 15 amino acids. Trimming took 2 bases from V and 6 from J, leaving 11 bases between them. Germline CDR1 and CDR2: SEHNR and FQNEAQ (reference sequence).

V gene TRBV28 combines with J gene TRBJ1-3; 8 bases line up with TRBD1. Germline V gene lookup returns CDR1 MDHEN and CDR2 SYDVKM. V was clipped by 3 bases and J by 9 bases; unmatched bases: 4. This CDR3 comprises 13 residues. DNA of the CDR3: TGTGCCAGCAGTTTGGACAGGGATCGCACCATATATTTT. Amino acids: CASSLDRDRTIYF.

The CDR3 DNA reads as TGCGCCAGCAGTAAGACTCCTAATGAAAAACTGTTTTTT. Translated, it gives CASSKTPNEKLFF. The chain recombines TRBV10-2 with TRBJ1-4; no clear D gene. CDR1 and CDR2 from the germline V gene are WSHSY and SAAADI. The CDR3 contains 13 residues. Trimming stripped 5 bases from V and 3 bases from J, with 7 bases between.

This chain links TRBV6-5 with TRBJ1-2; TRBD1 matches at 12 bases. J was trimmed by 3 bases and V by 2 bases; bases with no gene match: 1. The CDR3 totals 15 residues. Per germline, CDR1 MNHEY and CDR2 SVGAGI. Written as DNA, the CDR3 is TGTGCCAGCAGTTACGGGGACAGGGGGCACTATGGCTACACCTTC. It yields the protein CASSYGDRGHYGYTF.